What follows is one TCR beta chain and its context. What it recognizes is unknown. The sample belongs to a study of OX40 agonist ivuxolimab in advanced cancers. Study information: Aged roughly 23 to 79 with a mean of about 63 years, they were 82.7% male. Whole-study results and caveats: No determination was made of the antigen specificity of the expanded peripheral T cells.

Generated by immunoSEQ multiplex PCR, the TCRdb table keeps only in-frame clones and is missing some. The data hold about 67,000 clones, with more than 75% observed a single time. The germline CDR1 and CDR2 sequences are KGHSH and LQKENI. V gave up 2 bases and J gave up 9 bases, with 17 bases separating them. The CDR3 sequence is 16 residues long. The TCR originated in an adult with an advanced solid tumor such as melanoma, head and neck, liver or kidney cancer. The genes are TRBV18 and TRBJ1-6; D possibly corresponds to TRBD1 (6 bases). The input for sequencing was CD4+ or CD8+ T cells sorted from blood, taken in a trial of the OX40 agonist ivuxolimab. CDR3 nucleotides: TGTGCCAGCTCACCAATCCCAGGGGATTCAGGTTCACCCCTCCACTTT. Translation gives CASSPIPGDSGSPLHF.